Listed below are T cell receptor beta chains from one sample, sequenced in a study of blood T cell repertoires in COVID-19. The assay was immunoSEQ multiplex PCR, and TCRdb's table has in-frame clones only and misses some. Of about 170,000 clones in the sample, around 82% were seen once. Input material: peripheral blood. The receptors here all came from a woman aged 40 to 49 with COVID-19, enrolled during active disease. CDR3s include the opening cysteine and the closing phenylalanine or tryptophan. A D gene is named only where the DNA matches it firmly. Size tells how often a clone was seen (once, few, many) or the class of an expanded clone, and some rows leave it out.

>TRBV18|-|TRBJ1-3|-|15
TGTGCCAGCTCACCAGGGGGGATTGCTGGAAACACCATATATTTT
CASSPGGIAGNTIYF
>TRBV5-4|-|TRBJ1-5|many|14
TGTGCCAGCAGCGAACAGGGCCGAGGGCAGCCCCAGCATTTT
CASSEQGRGQPQHF
>TRBV14|-|TRBJ2-7|-|16
TGTGCCAGCAGCCAAGCCCGGGGGACCCTTCCCTACGAGCAGTACTTC
CASSQARGTLPYEQYF
>TRBV21-1|-|TRBJ2-7|-|14
TGTGCCAGCAGCTCACGGACAGGGGCATACGAGCAGTACTTC
CASSSRTGAYEQYF
>TRBV5-1|TRBD1|TRBJ2-7|once|16
TGCGCCAGCAGCCAATCCGGGACAGGGGGAACCTACGAGCAGTACTTC
CASSQSGTGGTYEQYF
>TRBV5-8|-|TRBJ2-2|once|15
TGTGCCAGCAGCATGCGGGGGCCAAACACCGGGGAGCTGTTTTTT
CASSMRGPNTGELFF
>TRBV18|TRBD1|TRBJ1-5|-|15
TGTGCCAGCTCACCTGTGGGACAGAAAAATCAGCCCCAGCATTTT
CASSPVGQKNQPQHF
>TRBV5-4|-|TRBJ1-1|-|15
TGTGCCAGCAGCGCGGACGGAACAGGGTACACTGAAGCTTTCTTT
CASSADGTGYTEAFF
>TRBV7-8|TRBD2|TRBJ2-3|-|15
TGTGCCAGCAGCTCCACACTAGCGGGGACAGATACGCAGTATTTT
CASSSTLAGTDTQYF
>TRBV28|-|TRBJ1-4|-|13
TGTGCCAGCAGTTTGGCGGTCCGTGAAAAACTGTTTTTT
CASSLAVREKLFF
>TRBV5-1|-|TRBJ2-7|-|13
TGCGCCAGCAGTGGACTGGAAGGTTACGAGCAGTACTTC
CASSGLEGYEQYF
>TRBV4-1|-|TRBJ2-5|-|15
TGCGCCAGCAGCCAAGCCGACAAGTACCAAGAGACCCAGTACTTC
CASSQADKYQETQYF
>TRBV9|-|TRBJ2-7|-|15
TGTGCCAGCAGCGTAGATTCGCTGGCGGGAAACGAGCAGTACTTC
CASSVDSLAGNEQYF
>TRBV4-1|TRBD1|TRBJ1-4|-|14
TGCGCCAGCAGCCATCCACAGGGGGATGAAAAACTGTTTTTT
CASSHPQGDEKLFF
>TRBV5-4|TRBD2|TRBJ2-1|-|18
TGTGCCAGCAGCTTGGATGTGACTAGCGGGAGAGTTTACAATGAGCAGTTCTTC
CASSLDVTSGRVYNEQFF
>TRBV20-1|-|TRBJ1-1|once|14
TGCAGTGCTAGTTTTGGGGGCATGAACACTGAAGCTTTCTTT
CSASFGGMNTEAFF
>TRBV6-4|TRBD1|TRBJ2-3|-|15
TGTGCCAGCAGTGTCCGGACAGGGGCCACAGATACGCAGTATTTT
CASSVRTGATDTQYF
>TRBV19|TRBD1|TRBJ1-6|few|13
TGTGCCAGTAGTAACAGGGGGGATTCACCCCTCCACTTT
CASSNRGDSPLHF
>TRBV20-1|-|TRBJ2-5|-|11
TGCAGTGCTAGTCGAGAAGGACAGTCATACTTC
CSASREGQSYF
>TRBV7-8|TRBD2|TRBJ2-1|-|19
TGTGCCAGCAGCCTCCGGACTAGCGGGAGGGTCGTAAGGGCGGGGGAGCAGTTCTTC
CASSLRTSGRVVRAGEQFF
>TRBV29-1|-|TRBJ2-7|-|12
TGCAGCGTACAGACGGGGGCCTACGAGCAGTACTTC
CSVQTGAYEQYF
>TRBV5-1|-|TRBJ2-5|-|14
TGCGCCAGCAGCTTGCGGACAGATCAAGAGACCCAGTACTTC
CASSLRTDQETQYF
>TRBV10-2|-|TRBJ1-5|once|14
TGCGCCAGCAGTGAGTCGACTCGGCGAGGGCCCCAGCATTTT
CASSESTRRGPQHF
>TRBV28|TRBD1|TRBJ1-2|-|14
TGTGCCAGCAGTCCCGGGACAGGGACCTATGGCTACACCTTC
CASSPGTGTYGYTF
>TRBV2|TRBD1|TRBJ1-2|-|14
TGTGCCAGCACCTTAATAGACAGGGACGGTGGCTACACCTTC
CASTLIDRDGGYTF
>TRBV10-1|TRBD2|TRBJ2-3|-|14
TGCGCCAGCAGTGAGACGCGACTAGCGGGTGCGCAGTATTTT
CASSETRLAGAQYF
>TRBV15|-|TRBJ2-7|-|15
TGTGCCACCAGCAGAGATTTGACAAGCTCCTACGAGCAGTACTTC
CATSRDLTSSYEQYF
>TRBV6-1|TRBD1|TRBJ2-4|-|17
TGTGCCAGCAGTGAGGCTCCCACAGGGGCCCCCAAAAACATTCAGTACTTC
CASSEAPTGAPKNIQYF